The entry below gives a single TCR beta chain sequence along with its context. A multiplex PCR was run with 60 Vbeta primers and 13 Jbeta primers. As originally analysed: A later analysis counted some 87 million unique TCR beta chains, some 12 million shared. TCRdb keeps only in-frame clones here, not all; method: immunoSEQ multiplex PCR. V, J and clone size derive from that table, while D and trimming were established from the DNA sequence. The sample lists about 160,000 clones; 82% were seen once. This CDR3 is 14 amino acids long. Germline V gene sequence: CDR1 LNHDA, CDR2 SQIVND (reference sequence). V gave up 4 bases and J gave up 10 bases, with 14 bases separating them. The data originate from a study of cytomegalovirus exposure and HLA in healthy donors.

This rearrangement joins TRBV19 to TRBJ1-6, with D tentatively TRBD1 (6 bases). The sequencing sample was made of PBMCs. The TCR was taken from a male donor in good health and CMV-seropositive. The CDR3 DNA is TGTGCCAGTAGTACACAGGGCGAGGAGTCACCCCTCCACTTT. Amino acids: CASSTQGEESPLHF.